This entry concerns a single TCR beta chain. The data were produced by immunoSEQ multiplex PCR, yet TCRdb's version contains in-frame clones alone and is incomplete. The table has fewer than 45,000 clones, around 78% seen once. These data originate in a study of PD-1 blockade in classical Hodgkin lymphoma. Exposure to brentuximab vedotin varied, and each patient had relapsed following autologous stem cell transplantation. The V and J ends lost 1 base and 4 bases respectively, with 11 bases between them. This CDR3 is 16 amino acids long. Per germline, CDR1 LNHNV and CDR2 YYDKDF (reference sequence). This clonotype originated in a human donor with classical Hodgkin lymphoma. The chain links TRBV15 to TRBJ2-6; D remains ambiguous. The input for sequencing was peripheral blood mononuclear cells (PBMCs), taken at baseline. The CDR3 region is CATSRGLWSGANVLTF. As DNA, the CDR3 is TGTGCCACCAGCAGAGGCCTCTGGTCAGGGGCCAACGTCCTGACTTTC.